This T cell receptor (beta chain) comes out of a study of T-cell memory formation after mild COVID-19. As for the study in general: Across donors, TCR clusters were largely donor specific.

Notes on the study in general: Day 37-peaking second-wave clones had unconfirmed SARS-CoV-2 specificity. Some clones that responded turned up in pre-infection memory, which suggests that cross-reactive memory joined in.

As concerns this clonotype: Its antigen is not known.

V was cut by 0 bases and J by 0 bases, with 8 bases left in between. The germline V gene encodes CDR1 LGHNA and CDR2 YSLEER. This CDR3 has 15 residues. 5'RACE, which relied on constant-segment primers, yielded TCR alpha and TCR beta cDNA libraries carrying sample barcodes and UMIs. TCRdb reprocessed the 5' RACE reads via MiXCR and lists one record per CDR3 protein. The data show fewer than 700,000 distinct CDR3 sequences, about a sixth seen once. Sequencing input: PBMCs or a T cell subset sorted from them (not recorded which). The V gene is TRBV4-3, the J gene TRBJ1-1, with D hard to call. The clonotype was recovered from an adult woman who had mild COVID-19 (a few samples of this study predate the infection). Cell type and time point are not known. CDR3 DNA sequence: TGCGCCAGCAGCCAAGAGAACAGAATGAACACTGAAGCTTTCTTT. This gives the protein CASSQENRMNTEAFF.